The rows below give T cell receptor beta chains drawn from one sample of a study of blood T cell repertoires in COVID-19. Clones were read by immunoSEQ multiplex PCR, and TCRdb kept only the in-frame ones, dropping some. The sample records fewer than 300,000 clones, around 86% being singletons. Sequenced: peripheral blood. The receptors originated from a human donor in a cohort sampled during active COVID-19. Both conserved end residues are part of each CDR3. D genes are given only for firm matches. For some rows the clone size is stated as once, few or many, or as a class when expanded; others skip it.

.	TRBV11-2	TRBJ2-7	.	CASSYYSGTYEQYF	TGTGCCAGCAGCTACTACAGCGGAACCTACGAGCAGTACTTC
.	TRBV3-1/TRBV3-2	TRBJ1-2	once	CASSAEGNYGYTF	TGTGCCAGCAGCGCTGAGGGAAACTATGGCTACACCTTC
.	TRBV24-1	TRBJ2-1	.	CATSDPRGGVYNEQFF	TGTGCCACCAGTGATCCCAGGGGTGGGGTCTACAATGAGCAGTTCTTC
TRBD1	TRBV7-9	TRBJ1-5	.	CASSPGRTGAPQPQHF	TGTGCCAGCAGCCCGGGACGGACAGGGGCGCCTCAGCCCCAGCATTTT
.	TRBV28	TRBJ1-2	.	CASSLPGGYGYTF	TGTGCCAGCAGTTTACCCGGGGGCTATGGCTACACCTTC
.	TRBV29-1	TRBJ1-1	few	CSVEGSARNTEAFF	TGCAGCGTTGAGGGCTCAGCCAGGAACACTGAAGCTTTCTTT
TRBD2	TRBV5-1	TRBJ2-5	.	CASSFSTLAGETQYF	TGCGCCAGCAGCTTTTCTACCCTAGCGGGAGAGACCCAGTACTTC
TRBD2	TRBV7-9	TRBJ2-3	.	CASSWTSGKSDTQYF	TGTGCCAGCAGTTGGACTAGCGGGAAATCGGATACGCAGTATTTT
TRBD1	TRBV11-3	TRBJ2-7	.	CASSSRQGAQHFYEQYF	TGTGCCAGCAGTTCCCGACAGGGGGCCCAACACTTCTACGAGCAGTACTTC
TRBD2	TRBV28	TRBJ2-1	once	CASSLYSGNNEQFF	TGTGCCAGCAGTTTGTACAGCGGGAACAATGAGCAGTTCTTC
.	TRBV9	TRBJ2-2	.	CASSALASGTGELFF	TGTGCCAGCAGCGCACTAGCCTCGGGGACCGGGGAGCTGTTTTTT
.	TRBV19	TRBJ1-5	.	CASSGDQPQHF	TGTGCCAGTAGTGGAGATCAGCCCCAGCATTTT